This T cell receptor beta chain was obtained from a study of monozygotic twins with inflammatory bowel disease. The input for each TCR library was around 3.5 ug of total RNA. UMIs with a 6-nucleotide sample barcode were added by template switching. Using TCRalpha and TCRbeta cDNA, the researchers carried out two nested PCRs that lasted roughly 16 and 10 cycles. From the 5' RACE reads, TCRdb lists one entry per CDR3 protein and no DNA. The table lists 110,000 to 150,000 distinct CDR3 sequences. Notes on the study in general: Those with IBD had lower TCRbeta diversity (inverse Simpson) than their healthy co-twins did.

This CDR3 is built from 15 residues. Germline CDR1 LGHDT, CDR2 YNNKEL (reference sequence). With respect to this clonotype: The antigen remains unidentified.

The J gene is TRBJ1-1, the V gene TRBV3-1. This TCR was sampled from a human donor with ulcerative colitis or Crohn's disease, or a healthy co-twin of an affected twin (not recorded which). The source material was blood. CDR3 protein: CASTRNYDEPAGAFF.